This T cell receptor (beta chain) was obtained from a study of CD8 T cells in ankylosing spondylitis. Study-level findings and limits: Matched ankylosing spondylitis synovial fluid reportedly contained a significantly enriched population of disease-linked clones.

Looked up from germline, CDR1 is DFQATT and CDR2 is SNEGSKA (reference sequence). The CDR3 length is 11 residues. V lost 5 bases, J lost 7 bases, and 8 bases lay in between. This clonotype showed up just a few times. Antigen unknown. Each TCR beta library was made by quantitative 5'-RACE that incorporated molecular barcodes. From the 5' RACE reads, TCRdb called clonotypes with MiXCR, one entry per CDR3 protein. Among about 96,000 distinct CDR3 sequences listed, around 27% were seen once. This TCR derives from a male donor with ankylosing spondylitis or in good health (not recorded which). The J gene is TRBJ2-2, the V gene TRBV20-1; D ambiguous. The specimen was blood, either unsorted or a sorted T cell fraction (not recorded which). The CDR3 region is CSAPGIGELFF. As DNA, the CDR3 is TGCAGTGCTCCCGGAATCGGGGAGCTGTTTTTT.